The 20 T cell receptor beta chains below come from one sample, sequenced in a study of shared clonotypes between healthy human individuals. Here immunoSEQ multiplex PCR was the method, and the copy in TCRdb shows in-frame clones only, minus some. The sample yields about 990,000 clones, about four fifths seen once. The sequencing input was memory CD4+ T cells from PBMCs. Noted subset: CD45RA-negative fraction. Every receptor here comes from a man aged 18 to 29 in good health. Some clones in this sample may be carry-over from other donors' samples.

The chain carries TRBV7-2 and TRBJ1-2; D remains ambiguous. Germline CDR1 is SGHTA and CDR2 is FQGNSA. V was clipped by 1 base and J by 0 bases, with 6 bases between them. This CDR3 is built from 14 residues. The CDR3 nucleotides are TGTGCCAGCAGCTTAGGGCCACCTAACTATGGCTACACCTTC. Translated, it gives CASSLGPPNYGYTF.

The gene calls are TRBV23-1 and TRBJ2-5; TRBD2 matches 12 bases. TRBV23-1 is sorted into the ORF group, with uncertain function. The CDR3 is 17 amino acids. Losses at the gene ends were 2 bases for V and 3 bases for J; bases not matched to a gene: 7. The CDR3 reads CASSQPQTSGGKETQYF. Here the CDR3 DNA reads TGCGCCAGCAGTCAACCGCAGACTAGCGGGGGAAAAGAGACCCAGTACTTC.

This clone came up once. This rearrangement joins TRBV19 to TRBJ1-4, with D possibly matching TRBD1 (5 bases). The germline gives CDR1 LNHDA, CDR2 SQIVND (reference sequence). V was clipped by 3 bases and J by 7 bases, with 12 bases between them. The length of the CDR3 is 14 residues. The DNA of the CDR3 is TGTGCCAGTAGTATTAAGGTGACAGTTGAAAAACTGTTTTTT. It is translated as CASSIKVTVEKLFF.

The count of this clone is one. The chain has TRBV10-3 and TRBJ2-7; D uncertain. Germline loops: CDR1 ENHRY, CDR2 SYGVKD. V gave up 4 bases and J gave up 0 bases, with 19 bases separating them. This CDR3 has 17 residues. The CDR3 spells CAISGKVVGLGSYEQYF. CDR3 sequence (DNA): TGTGCCATCAGTGGGAAAGTGGTAGGGCTGGGCTCCTACGAGCAGTACTTC.

On this clone: Germline and junction disagree at one end, which may indicate a read error. The V gene is TRBV28, the J gene TRBJ2-5; D might be TRBD1 or TRBD2, each matching 5 bases. Per germline, CDR1 MDHEN and CDR2 SYDVKM. The CDR3 covers 12 residues. The CDR3 loop is CASSWDQGTQYF. The CDR3 region has the DNA TGTGCCAGCAGTTGGGACCAAGGGACCCAGTACTTC. Using reference TRBV28 and TRBJ2-5 for the parts outside the CDR3, the full variable domain is DVKVTQSSRYLVKRTGEKVFLECVQDMDHENMFWYRQDPGLGLRLIYFSYDVKMKEKGDIPEGYSVSREKKERFSLILESASTNQTSMYLCASSWDQGTQYFGPGTRLLVL.

The chain is built from TRBV6-6 and TRBJ1-5; D ambiguous. Germline V lookup: CDR1 MNHNY, CDR2 SVGAGI (reference sequence). This CDR3 is built from 12 residues. V was cut by 3 bases and J by 7 bases, with 7 bases left in between. The CDR3 DNA reads TGTGCCAGCAGTTATAATGGGCAGCCCCAGCATTTT. Its translation is CASSYNGQPQHF.

This clone was seen more than once but under ten times. Other DNA variants within this sample encode the same CDR3. This CDR3 is CASSGTGGAQETQYF. CDR3 nucleotides: TGTGCCAGCAGTGGGACAGGGGGAGCGCAAGAGACCCAGTACTTC. The chain employs TRBV2 and TRBJ2-5, with 10 bases aligning to TRBD1. With V trimmed by 4 bases and J by 2 bases, 4 bases remained unmatched. In germline, CDR1 is SNHLY, CDR2 FYNNEI. This CDR3 comprises 15 residues.

The chain has TRBV7-2 and TRBJ1-1; D unresolved. The CDR3 consists of 13 residues. From germline, CDR1 is SGHTA and CDR2 FQGNSA. Trimming stripped 5 bases from V and 7 bases from J, with 14 bases between. CDR3 nucleotide sequence: TGTGCCAGCAGCCTCCCCAAAACCCTTGAAGCTTTCTTT. This translates into CASSLPKTLEAFF.

In this sample, this clone turned up many times. Other nucleotide sequences in the sample specify the same CDR3. This sequence joins TRBV7-6 and TRBJ1-4, with TRBD1 matching 7 bases. CDR1 SGHVS and CDR2 FNYEAQ come from the germline V gene. The CDR3 loop spans 14 amino acids. The trim removed 2 bases at V and 3 bases at J, leaving 0 bases unmatched. The CDR3 bases are TGTGCCAGCAGCTTAAGGGGGCCTAATGAAAAACTGTTTTTT. It yields the protein CASSLRGPNEKLFF.

DNA of the CDR3: TGCAGTGCAGACAGGGTTGGCTACACCTTC. This encodes CSADRVGYTF. The chain couples TRBV20-1 to TRBJ1-2, with 7 bases that match TRBD1. The V gene's germline CDR1 is DFQATT and CDR2 SNEGSKA (reference sequence). The CDR3 covers 10 residues. V dropped 6 bases and J dropped 7; count of bases not matched to a gene: 2.

This chain joins TRBV5-1 and TRBJ2-1; unclear D gene. The CDR3 has 14 amino acids. The germline CDR1 and CDR2 sequences are SGHRS and YFSETQ. V dropped 0 bases and J dropped 5 bases, with 9 bases sitting between them. The CDR3 loop is CASSLGQVHNEQFF. The CDR3, as DNA: TGCGCCAGCAGCTTGGGTCAAGTCCACAATGAGCAGTTCTTC.

The V call is TRBV2, the J call TRBJ1-2; 11 nucleotides align to TRBD1. This CDR3 has 15 residues. The germline V gene encodes CDR1 SNHLY and CDR2 FYNNEI. V lost 4 bases to trimming and J lost 0 bases; unmatched junction nucleotides: 1. CDR3 protein: CASSGTGGPNYGYTF. In nucleotides, the CDR3 is TGTGCCAGCAGTGGGACAGGGGGCCCTAACTATGGCTACACCTTC. The full variable domain, in which reference TRBV2 and TRBJ1-2 provide the parts outside the CDR3, is EPEVTQTPSHQVTQMGQEVILRCVPISNHLYFYWYRQILGQKVEFLVSFYNNEISEKSEIFDDQFSVERPDGSNFTLKIRSTKLEDSAMYFCASSGTGGPNYGYTFGSGTRLTVV.

The chain has TRBV7-2 and TRBJ2-3; D possibly corresponds to TRBD2 (7 bases). The CDR3 is made up of 16 amino acids. Germline V gene data show CDR1 as SGHTA and CDR2 as FQGNSA. The V and J ends lost 5 bases and 7 bases respectively, with 22 bases between them. CDR3 nucleotides: TGTGCCAGCAGCCCGGGAGCGACTAGGGGGGGGAATACGCAGTATTTT. It codes for CASSPGATRGGNTQYF.

The chain combines TRBV28 with TRBJ1-2; 8 bases are a match to TRBD1. Germline V lookup: CDR1 MDHEN, CDR2 SYDVKM. The CDR3 contains 14 residues. Germline trimming cut 7 bases from V and 4 bases from J; bases unmatched to any gene: 8. The DNA for the CDR3 is TGTGCCAGCATGATCGCAGGGGGCGCCTATGGCTACACCTTC. This translates into CASMIAGGAYGYTF.

The chain carries TRBV5-4 and TRBJ2-2; 10 nucleotides agree with TRBD1. The CDR3 loop spans 16 amino acids. The V gene end was trimmed by 4 bases and the J gene end by 2 bases; junction bases not matched to a gene: 5. Looked up from germline, CDR1 is SGHNT and CDR2 is YYREEE (reference sequence). The CDR3 loop is CASSRRDRGNTGELFF. CDR3 DNA: TGTGCCAGCAGCCGAAGGGACAGGGGAAACACCGGGGAGCTGTTTTTT. Looking up the rest from reference TRBV5-4 and TRBJ2-2 gives the full variable domain: ETGVTQSPTHLIKTRGQQVTLRCSSQSGHNTVSWYQQALGQGPQFIFQYYREEENGRGNFPPRFSGLQFPNYSSELNVNALELDDSALYLCASSRRDRGNTGELFFGEGSRLTVL.

The chain is built from TRBV29-1 and TRBJ1-6; no clear D gene. V was trimmed by 5 bases and J by 7 bases, leaving 12 bases between them. Looked up from germline, CDR1 is SQVTM and CDR2 is ANQGSEA. This CDR3 region has 13 residues. In nucleotides, the CDR3 is TGCAGCGTTACTTCGGGATGGAATTCACCCCTCCACTTT. Protein product: CSVTSGWNSPLHF.

This clone came up once. The chain combines TRBV7-2 with TRBJ2-1; 7 positions agree with TRBD2. V was clipped by 5 bases and J by 0 bases; unmatched bases: 10. CDR1 is SGHTA, CDR2 FQGNSA, per germline. The CDR3 runs 17 residues. CDR3 sequence: CASSPSLRGGSYNEQFF. For the CDR3, the DNA is TGTGCCAGCAGCCCCTCCCTCCGCGGGGGCTCCTACAATGAGCAGTTCTTC.

The chain uses TRBV7-9 and TRBJ2-7, with 7 bases lining up with TRBD1. The CDR3 consists of 14 residues. Looked up from germline, CDR1 is SEHNR and CDR2 is FQNEAQ (reference sequence). The trim removed 4 bases at V and 6 bases at J, leaving 9 bases unmatched. The chain's CDR3 is CASSSGQWIGEQYF. CDR3 DNA sequence: TGTGCCAGCAGCTCGGGACAGTGGATCGGCGAGCAGTACTTC.

There are a few counts of this clone. V is TRBV6-1 and J is TRBJ2-1; 12 nucleotides line up with TRBD2. V lost 4 bases to trimming and J lost 8 bases; unmatched junction nucleotides: 9. Germline CDR1 reads MNHNS; CDR2 reads SASEGT. The CDR3 extends over 16 amino acids. CDR3 DNA: TGTGCCAGCAGTGTTTGGACTAGCGGGACCCGCGATGAGCAGTTCTTC. Its translation is CASSVWTSGTRDEQFF.

Worth noting for this clone: Sequence at one end of the junction differs from germline and may be a read error. This CDR3 is CASSSSRQGGVQLF. DNA for the CDR3: TGTGCCAGCAGTTCTTCTCGACAGGGCGGGGTCCAGCTCTTT. The rearrangement joins TRBV6-5 to TRBJ1-1; 7 nucleotides line up with TRBD1. The V gene's germline CDR1 is MNHEY and CDR2 SVGAGI. The CDR3 runs to 14 residues.